A selection of T cell receptor beta chains follows, all from one sample in a study of T cells in Graves' hyperthyroidism and ophthalmopathy. TCRdb re-called the multiplex PCR reads with MiXCR, one entry per CDR3 protein. Counted here are about 640,000 distinct CDR3 sequences, around 20% occurring once; the ten biggest clones make up 30% to 40%. The sample was blood. The source of these receptors is a man between 25 and 39 years old with Graves' ophthalmopathy. Both conserved end residues are part of each CDR3. A D gene is named only where the DNA matches it firmly. Part of the rows lack a size; the others show once, few, many or a class for expanded clones.

clone_size | d_call | j_call | v_call | cdr3_nt | cdr3_aa
many | NA | TRBJ2-2 | TRBV2 | TGTGCCAGCACCCCTGGGGGGACCGGGGAGCTGTTTTTT | CASTPGGTGELFF
few | NA | TRBJ2-5 | TRBV4-1 | TGCGCCAGCAGAGCGGGACACTTAGAGACCCAGTACTTC | CASRAGHLETQYF
few | TRBD2 | TRBJ2-3 | TRBV30 | TGTGCCTGGAGTGTACCCCTCGAACGGCTAGCGGGAGGGGATACGCAGTATTTT | CAWSVPLERLAGGDTQYF
few | NA | TRBJ2-7 | TRBV6-1 | TGTGCCAGCAGCCCCACTAGTCCCCCTTCCTACGAGCAGTACTTC | CASSPTSPPSYEQYF
NA | NA | TRBJ2-3 | TRBV9 | TGTGCCAGCAGCGTAGTGGATTCTAGCACAGATACGCAGTATTTT | CASSVVDSSTDTQYF
few | NA | TRBJ2-7 | TRBV20-1 | TGCAGTGCTATCCAACCACTAACCTCTCGTTACGAGCAGTACTTC | CSAIQPLTSRYEQYF
few | TRBD2 | TRBJ2-5 | TRBV10-3 | TGTGCCTCCGGGGGGCTCCTAGCGGGAGTAGAGACCCAGTACTTC | CASGGLLAGVETQYF
many | NA | TRBJ2-3 | TRBV5-1 | TGTGCCAGCAGCTTAGAGCGGAGCACAGATACGCAGTATTTT | CASSLERSTDTQYF
few | NA | TRBJ1-2 | TRBV7-9 | TGTGCCAGCAGCTTAGTAGGTGGACAACACTCTTATGGCTACACCTTC | CASSLVGGQHSYGYTF
few | TRBD2 | TRBJ2-7 | TRBV4-1 | TGCGCCAGCAGCCTCTCGACTAGCGGGAGCCACGAGCAGTACTTC | CASSLSTSGSHEQYF
NA | NA | TRBJ2-3 | TRBV2 | TGTGCCAGCAGTGGAGACAGCCTAGGCACAGATACGCAGTATTTT | CASSGDSLGTDTQYF
NA | NA | TRBJ2-4 | TRBV6-2/TRBV6-3 | TGTGCCAGCAGTGCTCTGGGGGCCACTCTAGCCAAAAACATTCAGTACTTC | CASSALGATLAKNIQYF
NA | NA | TRBJ2-3 | TRBV4-3 | TGCGCCAGCAGCCCAATATCCCTCGTCCTAAAGGGGGATACGCAGTATTTT | CASSPISLVLKGDTQYF
NA | TRBD2 | TRBJ2-7 | TRBV20-1 | TGCAGTGCTAGAGGAACTAGCGGGAGGCCCTACGAGCAGTACTTC | CSARGTSGRPYEQYF
NA | TRBD1 | TRBJ2-2 | TRBV4-2 | TGTGCCAGCAGCCAAGGCCCTTACAGGGGGGCGAACACCGGGGAGCTGTTTTTT | CASSQGPYRGANTGELFF
NA | TRBD1 | TRBJ2-7 | TRBV10-3 | TGTGCCATCAGCTTGGGACAGGGGGTGTCCTACGAGCAGTACTTC | CAISLGQGVSYEQYF
NA | TRBD1 | TRBJ1-3 | TRBV10-3 | TGTGCCATCAGTGAACTCGGACAGGGGGTTAGTGGCACCATATATTTT | CAISELGQGVSGTIYF
NA | TRBD1 | TRBJ1-5 | TRBV2 | TGTGCCAGCGTCCGGGACAGGGACCATAGCAATCAGCCCCAGCATTTT | CASVRDRDHSNQPQHF
many | NA | TRBJ2-7 | TRBV20-1 | TGCAGTGCTTCTATACCGGGACGCACGTCCTACGAGCAGTACTTC | CSASIPGRTSYEQYF
few | TRBD2 | TRBJ2-4 | TRBV12-3/TRBV12-4 | TGTGCCAGCAGCCGTTTCGGGGGGGACGTTTTCGGAAACATTCAGTACTTC | CASSRFGGDVFGNIQYF
NA | NA | TRBJ2-3 | TRBV9 | TGTGCCAGCAGCGTAGTCGGCACAGATACGCAGTATTTT | CASSVVGTDTQYF
few | NA | TRBJ2-7 | TRBV12-3/TRBV12-4 | TGTGCCAGCAGTGGAACCGGGGAGCAGTACTTC | CASSGTGEQYF
NA | TRBD1 | TRBJ1-1 | TRBV18 | TGTGCCAGCTCACCACCGGCGAGACAGGGAGGCACTGAAGCTTTCTTT | CASSPPARQGGTEAFF
NA | TRBD1 | TRBJ1-1 | TRBV27 | TGTGCCAGCAGACTAGGGCAGGGGGCGCGGGCTTTCTTT | CASRLGQGARAFF
few | TRBD1 | TRBJ2-1 | TRBV2 | TGTGCCAGCAGCGGCCCGGGACAGGACAACAATGAGCAGTTCTTC | CASSGPGQDNNEQFF
NA | TRBD2 | TRBJ2-1 | TRBV3-1 | TGTGCCAGCAGCCCGGGACTAGCGGGAGTACGCTACAATGAGCAGTTCTTC | CASSPGLAGVRYNEQFF
NA | TRBD2 | TRBJ2-1 | TRBV7-2 | TGTGCCAGCAGCCCCGGACTAGCGGGAGTGAACTACAATGAGCAGTTCTTC | CASSPGLAGVNYNEQFF